This T cell receptor (beta chain) comes out of a study of shared clonotypes between healthy human individuals. Overall study context: CD4 naive cells filled three plates per donor, CD4 memory three, CD8 naive two and CD8 memory one. The study, taken as a whole, reports: Genetic and exposure-history diversity was limited by the few donors. Among the subsets, naive ones generally showed larger estimated richness than memory ones.

Naive CD8 cells were CD45RO-negative, positively selected for CCR7, excluding terminally differentiated effector memory CD45RA+ cells. All participating donors were Caucasian adults from Nashville, Tennessee. Trimming removed 5 bases from V and 1 base from J; junction bases left unmatched: 8. Germline V CDR1 and CDR2: SGHAT, FQNNGV. This CDR3 is 15 amino acids long. On this clone: The antigen remains unidentified.

TCRdb keeps only in-frame clones here, not all; method: immunoSEQ multiplex PCR. Of roughly 770,000 clones listed, around 96% were seen once; the top ten hold roughly 0.23%. Sequenced sample: naive CD8+ T cells sorted from blood. This chain connects TRBV11-2 to TRBJ2-7; 7 bases fit TRBD2. This TCR was recovered from a young man in good health. The CDR3 loop is CASSPLGRGSYEQYF. The CDR3 DNA reads as TGTGCCAGCAGCCCGCTAGGGCGGGGGTCCTACGAGCAGTACTTC.